This TCR beta chain was retrieved from a study of blood T cell repertoires in COVID-19. Background on the study: Material from acute and convalescent COVID-19 was sourced from the United States, Italy and Spain. PBMCs, B-cell-depleted T cells, or T cells were the source of the cDNA or gDNA that made up the material.

The V and J ends lost 7 bases and 3 bases, in that order; junction bases with no gene match: 3. The CDR3 sequence is 13 residues long. Germline lookup yields CDR1 MGHDK and CDR2 SYGVNS. Per the original methods: Amplifying reference gene primers gave estimates of nucleated cell counts. This table comes from immunoSEQ multiplex PCR, and its TCRdb copy is limited to in-frame clones, with some not included. V and J calls and clone size follow that table, whereas D and trimming were derived from the DNA. The data show just under 90,000 clones, approximately 90% seen once. The sequence was collected from a man in his sixties with acute or convalescent COVID-19. The chain uses TRBV25-1 and TRBJ2-4, with TRBD1 matching over 7 bases. Sequenced input: peripheral blood. CDR3 bases: TGTGCCAGCAAAGACAGGGTCAAAAACATTCAGTACTTC. Translated: CASKDRVKNIQYF.